This T cell receptor (beta chain) stems from a study of early T cells in non-severe SARS-CoV-2 infection. Whole-study context: Chains stayed unpaired after sequencing of bulk RNA from unsorted whole blood. Regarding the study as a whole: Matching results from VDJdb favored anti-spike CD8 responses, leaving private and CD4 specificities undetected.

Germline values: CDR1 SGHRS, CDR2 YFSETQ. The CDR3 has 17 residues. Trimming stripped 3 bases from V and 5 bases from J, with 23 bases between. Unique molecular identifiers were added to individual cDNA molecules. In TCRdb, the 5' RACE reads were re-called with MiXCR into one record per CDR3 protein. The sample contains some 31,000 distinct CDR3 sequences, approximately 6% of which appear only once. This clonotype was recorded many times. Its antigen remains unidentified. The chain couples TRBV5-1 to TRBJ1-2; tentatively, D is TRBD1 (6 bases). This TCR derives from an adult who was a healthcare worker with PCR-confirmed SARS-CoV-2 infection or an uninfected control (not recorded which). Material for sequencing was whole blood. The CDR3 loop is CASSSQPVGQFVYGYTF. The DNA for the CDR3 is TGCGCCAGCAGCTCGCAGCCGGTAGGACAGTTCGTATATGGCTACACCTTC.